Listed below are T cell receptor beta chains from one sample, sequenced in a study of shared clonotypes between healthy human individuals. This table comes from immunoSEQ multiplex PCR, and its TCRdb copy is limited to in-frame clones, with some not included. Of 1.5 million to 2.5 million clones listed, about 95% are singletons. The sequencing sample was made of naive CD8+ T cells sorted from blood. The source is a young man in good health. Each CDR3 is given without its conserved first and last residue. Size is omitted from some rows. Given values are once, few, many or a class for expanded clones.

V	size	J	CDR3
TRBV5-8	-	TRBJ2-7	ASSPGRLSYEQY
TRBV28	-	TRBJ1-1	ASSLTGGNTEAF
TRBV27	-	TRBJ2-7	ASSSAPDSYEQY
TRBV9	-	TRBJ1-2	ASSVGSGGGDGYT
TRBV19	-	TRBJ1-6	ASSIGLGNSPLH
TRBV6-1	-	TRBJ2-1	ASSGPSGDHNEQF
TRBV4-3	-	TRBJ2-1	ASSQETSPSYNEQF
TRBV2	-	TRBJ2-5	ASEGEAETQY
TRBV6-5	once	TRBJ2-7	ASSYSTSVGEQY
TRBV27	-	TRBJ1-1	ASRGRANTEAF
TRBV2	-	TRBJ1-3	ASSGALQGEEGTIY